The T cell receptor (beta chain) under discussion was sequenced for a study of radiation and T cells in renal cell carcinoma. Time point: baseline pretreatment blood. Treatment of the sample: 15 Gy SBRT to primary tumor, nephrectomy 4 weeks later. The tumor was a clear cell renal cell carcinoma. Generated by immunoSEQ multiplex PCR, the TCRdb table keeps only in-frame clones and is missing some. The sample holds tens of thousands of clones, roughly three quarters seen once. This CDR3 contains 13 residues. From germline, CDR1 is LGHNA and CDR2 YSLEER. After removal of 3 bases from V and 10 bases from J, the junction contained 8 bases not matched to a gene.

This sample comprised blood, obtained from a patient whose treatment included radiotherapy and nephrectomy. The genes are TRBV4-3 and TRBJ1-1, with 7 bases fitting TRBD1. The TCR was taken from a man aged 60 to 69 with renal cell carcinoma. The CDR3 DNA sequence: TGCGCCAGCAGCCACACCTTGAGGGGGCCAGCTTTCTTT. Protein sequence: CASSHTLRGPAFF.